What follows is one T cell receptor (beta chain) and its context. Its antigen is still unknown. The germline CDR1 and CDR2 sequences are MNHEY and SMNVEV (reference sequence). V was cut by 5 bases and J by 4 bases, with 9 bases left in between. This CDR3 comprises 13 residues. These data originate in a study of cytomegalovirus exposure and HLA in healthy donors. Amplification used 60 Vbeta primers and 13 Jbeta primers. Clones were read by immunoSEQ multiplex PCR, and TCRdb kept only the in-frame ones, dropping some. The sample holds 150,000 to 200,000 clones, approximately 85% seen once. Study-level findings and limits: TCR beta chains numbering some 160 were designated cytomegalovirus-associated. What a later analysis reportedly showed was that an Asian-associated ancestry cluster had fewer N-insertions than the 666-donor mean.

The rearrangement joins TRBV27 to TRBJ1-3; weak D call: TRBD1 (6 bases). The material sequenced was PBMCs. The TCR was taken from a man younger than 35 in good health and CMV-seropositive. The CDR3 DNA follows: TGTGCCAGCAGTCTTGGACAGGGAAACACCATATATTTT. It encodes CASSLGQGNTIYF.